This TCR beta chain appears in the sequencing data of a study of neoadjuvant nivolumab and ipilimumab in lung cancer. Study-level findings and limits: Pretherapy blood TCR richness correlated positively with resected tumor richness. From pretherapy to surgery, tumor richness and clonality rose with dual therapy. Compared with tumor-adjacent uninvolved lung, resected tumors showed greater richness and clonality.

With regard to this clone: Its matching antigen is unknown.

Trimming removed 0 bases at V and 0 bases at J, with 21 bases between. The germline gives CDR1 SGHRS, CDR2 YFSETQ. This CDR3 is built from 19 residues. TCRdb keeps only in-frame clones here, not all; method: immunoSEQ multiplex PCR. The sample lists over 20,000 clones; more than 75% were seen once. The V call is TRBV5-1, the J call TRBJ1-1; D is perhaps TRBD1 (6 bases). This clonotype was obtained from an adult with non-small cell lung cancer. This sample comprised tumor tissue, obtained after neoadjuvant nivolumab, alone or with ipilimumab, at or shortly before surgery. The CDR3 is CASSLAPGAGLRVNTEAFF. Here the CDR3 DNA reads TGCGCCAGCAGCTTGGCCCCAGGGGCCGGATTACGCGTGAACACTGAAGCTTTCTTT.